This T cell receptor (beta chain) originates from a study of shared clonotypes between healthy human individuals. Study-wide points: Of the naive CD4 clonotypes, approximately 5% were shared across a handful of donors. Naive subsets, compared against memory subsets, generally had larger estimated richness values. Non-shared clonotypes showed lower generation probabilities than clonotypes common to all four donors.

Germline V lookup: CDR1 LGHNA, CDR2 YSLEER. The CDR3 has 13 residues. The ends were cut back, 1 base at V and 12 bases at J, with 16 bases in the middle. Turning to this clone: Antigen: not known.

Repertoires were generated with immunoSEQ multiplex PCR, while TCRdb's copy carries only in-frame clones and drops some. Of about 660,000 clones listed, over 65% are singletons. This receptor was obtained from a woman aged 30 to 39 in good health. The sample consisted of memory CD4+ T cells sorted from blood. Subset defined: CD45RA-negative fraction. This rearrangement joins TRBV4-3 to TRBJ2-7, with a weak D call TRBD1 (5 bases). The CDR3 loop is CASSQALYRQRYF. The DNA for the CDR3 is TGCGCCAGCAGCCAAGCGCTCTACCGACAGCGGTACTTC.